The 17 T cell receptor beta chains below were found in one sample sequenced in a study of cytomegalovirus exposure and HLA in healthy donors. PCR amplification relied on 60 Vbeta primers (plus 13 Jbeta primers). TCRdb's copy holds only in-frame clones and misses some; the assay was immunoSEQ multiplex PCR. The sample contains some 85,000 clones, around 78% of which appear only once. The material sequenced was PBMCs. Receptors were obtained from a man younger than 30 in good health and CMV-seropositive.

As DNA, the CDR3 is TGCAGCGTCTCGGACAGGGGATCGAACATTCAGTACTTC. This gives the protein CSVSDRGSNIQYF. The V gene is TRBV29-1, the J gene TRBJ2-4, with TRBD1 identical over 9 bases. This CDR3 comprises 13 residues. Germline V gives CDR1 SQVTM, CDR2 ANQGSEA. The J segment lost 7 bases and the V segment lost 6 bases, leaving 7 bases of the junction unmatched.

The J gene is TRBJ2-7, the V gene TRBV7-3, with 12 bases identical to TRBD2. The CDR3 loop spans 14 amino acids. CDR1 and CDR2 (germline): SGHTA, FQGTGA. The junction had 3 bases not matched to a gene; V was cut back by 6 bases and J by 3 bases. CDR3: CASSRLAGDYEQYF. CDR3 nucleotides: TGTGCCAGCAGTAGACTAGCGGGGGACTACGAGCAGTACTTC. The whole variable domain, filled in from reference TRBV7-3 and TRBJ2-7, reads GAGVSQTPSNKVTEKGKYVELRCDPISGHTALYWYRQSLGQGPEFLIYFQGTGAADDSGLPNDRFFAVRPEGSVSTLKIQRTERGDSAVYLCASSRLAGDYEQYFGPGTRLTVT.

This chain connects TRBV4-1 to TRBJ2-7, with a tentative D call TRBD2 (6 bases). With 0 bases removed from V and 2 bases from J, the gap between germline ends came to 17 bases. Germline CDR1 MGHRA, CDR2 YSYEKL. The CDR3 has 17 amino acids. The DNA of the CDR3 is TGCGCCAGCAGCCAAGATCTGAGACGGGAGATCCCCTACGAGCAGTACTTC. Translating it yields CASSQDLRREIPYEQYF.

This clone has just a few counts. The gene calls are TRBV6-6 and TRBJ2-7; a weak D match, TRBD2 (5 bases). CDR3 length: 15 amino acids. Trimming took 7 bases from V and 3 from J, leaving 19 bases between them. Per germline, CDR1 MNHNY and CDR2 SVGAGI (reference sequence). CDR3 region: CASTVFAREGYEQYF. The CDR3 DNA is TGTGCCAGCACCGTCTTCGCACGGGAAGGCTACGAGCAGTACTTC.

The chain combines TRBV14 with TRBJ2-5; possible D gene TRBD2, 6 bases. The CDR3 totals 14 residues. Trimming shortened V by 1 base and J by 5 bases, and 11 bases separated the two germline ends. From germline, CDR1 is SGHDN and CDR2 FVKESK. Here the CDR3 DNA reads TGTGCCAGCAGCCAAGCGACTAGTAGGGAGACCCAGTACTTC. This encodes CASSQATSRETQYF.

This chain uses TRBV28 with TRBJ1-2; D uncertain. The germline V gene encodes CDR1 MDHEN and CDR2 SYDVKM. This CDR3 has 12 amino acids. The V gene lost 9 bases and the J gene lost 10 bases, with 18 bases spanning the gap. The CDR3 region is CASLRSPRDYTF. DNA of the CDR3: TGTGCCAGTCTGCGGTCACCGCGAGACTACACCTTC.

The chain joins TRBV6-4 to TRBJ2-3; 11 bases fit TRBD2. CDR3 length: 15 residues. The junction had 5 bases not matched to a gene; V was cut back by 5 bases and J by 4 bases. Germline loops: CDR1 MRHNA, CDR2 SNTAGT. Here the CDR3 DNA reads TGTGCCAGCAGTTTTAGCGGGAGGGCCGCAGATACGCAGTATTTT. As protein: CASSFSGRAADTQYF.

V usage is TRBV6-1 and J usage is TRBJ2-3; no clear D. CDR3 size: 11 residues. The ends were cut back, 8 bases at V and 5 bases at J, with 8 bases in the middle. Germline CDR1 is MNHNS and CDR2 is SASEGT. CDR3 DNA sequence: TGTGCCAGCCAGAGGATAGATACGCAGTATTTT. It encodes CASQRIDTQYF.

The V gene is TRBV5-1, the J gene TRBJ2-1; the match to TRBD1 covers 10 bases. CDR1 and CDR2 (germline): SGHRS, YFSETQ. The junction had 3 bases not matched to a gene; V was cut back by 4 bases and J by 5 bases. This CDR3 comprises 14 residues. In DNA form, the CDR3 reads TGCGCCAGCAGCATAGGACAGGGGGACAATGAGCAGTTCTTC. Amino acids: CASSIGQGDNEQFF.

This chain links TRBV6-1 with TRBJ2-7; 11 bases match TRBD2. This CDR3 has 16 amino acids. The trim removed 4 bases at V and 3 bases at J, leaving 8 bases unmatched. Germline loops: CDR1 MNHNS, CDR2 SASEGT. CDR3 sequence (DNA): TGTGCCAGCAGTGGTTACTCCGGGACTAGCGGCTACGAGCAGTACTTC. This codes for CASSGYSGTSGYEQYF.

This sequence joins TRBV18 and TRBJ2-5, with D possibly matching TRBD2 (6 bases). Per the germline V gene, CDR1 is KGHSH and CDR2 is LQKENI. V was cut by 3 bases and J by 4 bases, with 15 bases left in between. The CDR3 is 15 amino acids. The CDR3 sequence: CASSPQEGLGETQYF. The CDR3 nucleotides read TGTGCCAGCTCACCTCAGGAGGGTTTAGGAGAGACCCAGTACTTC.

This chain connects TRBV10-1 to TRBJ2-7, with 9 positions matching TRBD1. The CDR3 contains 15 residues. V was pared by 2 bases and J by 7 bases, with 9 bases of the junction left unmatched. The germline gives CDR1 WNHNN, CDR2 SYGVQD (reference sequence). CDR3 residues: CASSETLDRGSEQYF. The CDR3 bases are TGCGCCAGCAGTGAGACCTTGGACAGGGGATCGGAGCAGTACTTC.

The chain recombines TRBV28 with TRBJ2-1; D gene unclear. Germline CDR1 reads MDHEN; CDR2 reads SYDVKM. V was clipped by 4 bases and J by 14 bases, with 12 bases between them. The CDR3 spans 11 residues. CDR3 sequence reads: CASSSSSRKFF. Here the CDR3 DNA reads TGTGCCAGCAGTTCATCCTCTAGGAAGTTCTTC. Full variable domain (missing parts from reference TRBV28 and TRBJ2-1): DVKVTQSSRYLVKRTGEKVFLECVQDMDHENMFWYRQDPGLGLRLIYFSYDVKMKEKGDIPEGYSVSREKKERFSLILESASTNQTSMYLCASSSSSRKFFGPGTRLTVL.

For the CDR3, the DNA is TGTGCCAGCAACAAGGACACGTCCAAAAACATTCAGTACTTC. Translated: CASNKDTSKNIQYF. The V call is TRBV9, the J call TRBJ2-4; TRBD1 is a possible D gene (5 bases). V lost 6 bases and J 2 bases, leaving 12 bases between the germline ends. This CDR3 is 14 amino acids long. The germline V gene has CDR1 SGDLS and CDR2 YYNGEE.

This chain joins TRBV18 and TRBJ2-1; 10 nucleotides match TRBD1. The CDR3 runs 15 residues. Trimming cost V 1 base and J 7 bases; bases outside gene matches: 4. Germline CDR1 and CDR2: KGHSH and LQKENI. The CDR3: CASSPLDRGSNEQFF. CDR3 bases: TGTGCCAGCTCACCACTGGACAGGGGGAGTAATGAGCAGTTCTTC.

The V call is TRBV4-1, the J call TRBJ2-2; no clear D. This CDR3 is 16 amino acids long. V lost 1 base and J 1 base, leaving 10 bases between the germline ends. Looked up from germline, CDR1 is MGHRA and CDR2 is YSYEKL. CDR3 in amino acids: CASSQVPGMNTGELFF. The CDR3 DNA is TGCGCCAGCAGCCAAGTCCCGGGTATGAACACCGGGGAGCTGTTTTTT.

V gene TRBV13 combines with J gene TRBJ2-5, with a weak D call TRBD2 (5 bases). CDR1 and CDR2 from the germline V gene are PRHDT and FYEKMQ (reference sequence). V was shortened by 4 bases and J by 1 base, with 7 bases between the two germline ends. The CDR3 is 13 residues long. The chain's CDR3 is CASSSGFQETQYF. The CDR3 DNA follows: TGTGCCAGCAGCTCGGGGTTCCAAGAGACCCAGTACTTC.